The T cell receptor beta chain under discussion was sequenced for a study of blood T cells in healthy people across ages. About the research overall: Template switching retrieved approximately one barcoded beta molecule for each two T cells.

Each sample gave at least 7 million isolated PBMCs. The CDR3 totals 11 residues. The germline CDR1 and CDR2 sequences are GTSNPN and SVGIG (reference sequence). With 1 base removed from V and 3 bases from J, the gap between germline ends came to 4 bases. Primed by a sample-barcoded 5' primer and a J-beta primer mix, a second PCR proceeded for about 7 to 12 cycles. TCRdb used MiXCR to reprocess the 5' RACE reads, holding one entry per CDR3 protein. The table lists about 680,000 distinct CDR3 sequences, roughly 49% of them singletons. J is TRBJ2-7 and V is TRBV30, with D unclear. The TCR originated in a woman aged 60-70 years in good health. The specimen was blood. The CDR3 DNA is TGTGCCTGGAGTGGGCTCTACGAGCAGTACTTC. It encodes CAWSGLYEQYF.